Listed here are 32 T cell receptor beta chains from one sample, sequenced in a study of OX40 agonist ivuxolimab in advanced cancers. Sequenced by immunoSEQ multiplex PCR; TCRdb stores in-frame clones only, minus some. Of 65,000 to 95,000 clones in the sample, roughly 94% were seen once. Sequences were derived from CD4+ or CD8+ T cells sorted from blood, sampled in a trial of the OX40 agonist ivuxolimab. The origin of the receptors is an adult with an advanced solid tumor such as melanoma, head and neck, liver or kidney cancer.

This clone appeared once. This chain links TRBV30 with TRBJ2-1; 7 positions agree with TRBD2. The trim removed 5 bases at V and 12 bases at J, leaving 10 bases unmatched. Germline V gene sequence: CDR1 GTSNPN, CDR2 SVGIG (reference sequence). The CDR3 is 12 amino acids. In nucleotides, the CDR3 is TGTGCCTGGGGCGTAGAAGCGGGGCCGCAGTTCTTC. Encoded protein: CAWGVEAGPQFF.

The chain uses TRBV19 and TRBJ2-1; TRBD2 aligns across 15 bases. CDR1 is LNHDA, CDR2 SQIVND, per germline (reference sequence). Trimming removed 5 bases from V and 7 bases from J; junction bases left unmatched: 3. The CDR3 contains 15 residues. CDR3: CASSFGLAGGNEQFF. The CDR3 DNA sequence: TGTGCCAGTAGTTTCGGACTAGCGGGAGGGAATGAGCAGTTCTTC.

V and J are TRBV5-1 and TRBJ2-1; 7 bases are a match to TRBD1. V was pared by 1 base and J by 8 bases, with 0 bases of the junction left unmatched. The CDR3 is 12 amino acids. CDR1 is SGHRS, CDR2 YFSETQ, per germline. The DNA of the CDR3 is TGCGCCAGCAGCTTGACAGGGGATGAGCAGTTCTTC. It specifies CASSLTGDEQFF.

This clone was seen a single time. V and J are TRBV27 and TRBJ2-2; D is unresolved. V was clipped by 6 bases and J by 8 bases, with 4 bases between them. Germline V gives CDR1 MNHEY, CDR2 SMNVEV (reference sequence). This CDR3 has 10 amino acids. The DNA of the CDR3 is TGTGCCAGCAGAAGGGGGGAGCTGTTTTTT. Amino acid sequence: CASRRGELFF.

This rearrangement joins TRBV11-1 to TRBJ2-3; 14 bases align to TRBD2. The V segment lost 2 bases and the J segment 1 base; nucleotides outside the gene matches: 8. The CDR3 loop spans 19 amino acids. Germline values: CDR1 SGHAT, CDR2 FQDESV (reference sequence). CDR3 loop: CASSLPETSGRVCTDTQYF. The CDR3 region has the DNA TGTGCCAGCAGCTTACCCGAGACTAGCGGGAGGGTTTGCACAGATACGCAGTATTTT.

V usage is TRBV19 and J usage is TRBJ2-3; 12 bases are shared with TRBD1. Per germline, CDR1 LNHDA and CDR2 SQIVND (reference sequence). The CDR3 totals 18 residues. J gave up 6 bases and V 0 bases, and 10 bases lay outside the gene matches. CDR3 region: CASSIEVGTGGEWDTQYF. CDR3 sequence (DNA): TGTGCCAGTAGTATAGAAGTCGGGACAGGGGGCGAATGGGATACGCAGTATTTT.

The CDR3 sequence is CATSRSGALYNEQFF. The CDR3 DNA sequence: TGTGCCACCAGCAGATCGGGGGCCCTCTACAATGAGCAGTTCTTC. The rearrangement uses TRBV15 and TRBJ2-1, with D perhaps given as TRBD1 or TRBD2 (6 bases each). CDR1 LNHNV and CDR2 YYDKDF come from the germline V gene (reference sequence). The V gene lost 2 bases and the J gene lost 3 bases, with 11 bases spanning the gap. The CDR3 extends over 15 amino acids.

This chain links TRBV7-9 with TRBJ2-6; possible D gene TRBD2, 6 bases. CDR3 length: 16 residues. Trimming removed 5 bases from V and 4 bases from J, with 15 bases in between. The germline V gene has CDR1 SEHNR and CDR2 FQNEAQ (reference sequence). The CDR3 nucleotides read TGTGCCAGCAGCCCCGGAGGGCCGGGAGGGGCCAACGTCCTGACTTTC. It encodes CASSPGGPGGANVLTF.

The chain couples TRBV12-5 to TRBJ2-1, with D possibly being TRBD1 or TRBD2 (5 bases each). Germline V gives CDR1 LGHNT, CDR2 FRNRAP. This CDR3 is 15 amino acids long. V was shortened by 6 bases and J by 8 bases, with 20 bases between the two germline ends. CDR3 sequence (DNA): TGTGCTAGTGGCCCACGGGACGGTTTTGTGGATGAGCAGTTCTTC. This gives the protein CASGPRDGFVDEQFF.

This chain uses TRBV7-9 with TRBJ1-2, with 9 positions matching TRBD1. CDR1 and CDR2 (germline): SEHNR, FQNEAQ (reference sequence). The ends lost 4 bases at V and 8 bases at J; junction bases unmatched: 2. This CDR3 region has 12 residues. CDR3 in amino acids: CASSWTGEGYTF. DNA of the CDR3: TGTGCCAGCAGCTGGACAGGGGAAGGCTACACCTTC.

This sequence joins TRBV27 and TRBJ2-7; 7 positions match TRBD1. Germline CDR1 and CDR2: MNHEY and SMNVEV (reference sequence). CDR3 size: 16 residues. V gave up 5 bases and J gave up 3 bases; unmatched junction bases: 13. CDR3 nucleotide sequence: TGTGCCAGCAGTCCGGGGACAGACCCGGGGCTCTACGAGCAGTACTTC. Its translation is CASSPGTDPGLYEQYF.

This clone was seen a few times. The V call is TRBV20-1, the J call TRBJ2-7, with a possible D match to TRBD1 (5 bases). Germline CDR1 reads DFQATT; CDR2 reads SNEGSKA (reference sequence). The CDR3 runs to 11 residues. V was pared by 5 bases and J by 6 bases, with 11 bases between. The CDR3: CSAPYRREQYF. The DNA for the CDR3 is TGCAGTGCTCCTTACAGGCGCGAGCAGTACTTC.

This sequence joins TRBV11-3 and TRBJ2-7; a possible D gene is TRBD1 (6 bases). This CDR3 is built from 13 residues. V was trimmed by 1 base and J by 2 bases, leaving 6 bases between them. The germline V gene has CDR1 SGHNT and CDR2 YENEEA. This CDR3 is CASSLAGAYEQYF. In nucleotides, the CDR3 is TGTGCCAGCAGCTTAGCAGGGGCCTACGAGCAGTACTTC.

CDR3 in DNA: TGTGCCAGCAGTGAAGCGCTTCGCGGCAGGGGGTACGAGCAGTACTTC. Encoded protein: CASSEALRGRGYEQYF. The chain employs TRBV2 and TRBJ2-7; 7 bases are shared with TRBD1. Trimming took 0 bases from V and 4 from J; bases not matched to a gene: 9. The V gene's germline CDR1 is SNHLY and CDR2 FYNNEI. This CDR3 is built from 16 residues.

CDR3 amino acids: CASSPRGLGNQPQHF. CDR3 nucleotides: TGTGCCAGCAGTCCTAGGGGGTTGGGCAATCAGCCCCAGCATTTT. The V and J genes are TRBV28 and TRBJ1-5; D perhaps matches TRBD1 (6 bases). The CDR3 contains 15 residues. Deletions cut 5 bases from V and 2 bases from J, with 13 bases between. Germline V gene sequence: CDR1 MDHEN, CDR2 SYDVKM.

This chain joins TRBV15 and TRBJ2-1, with TRBD2 identical over 7 bases. CDR3 length: 18 residues. CDR1 and CDR2 (germline): LNHNV, YYDKDF (reference sequence). After removal of 0 bases from V and 13 bases from J, the junction contained 21 bases not matched to a gene. The CDR3 loop reads CATSRDVSGGGGSDPQFF. CDR3 nucleotide sequence: TGTGCCACCAGCAGAGATGTCTCCGGTGGTGGCGGGAGCGACCCCCAGTTCTTC.

The V and J genes are TRBV25-1 and TRBJ2-5; D gene ambiguous. The length of the CDR3 is 13 residues. CDR1 and CDR2 from the germline V gene are MGHDK and SYGVNS. V was cut by 6 bases and J by 5 bases, with 13 bases left in between. As DNA, the CDR3 is TGTGCCAGCAGAGAGCCCCTGACGGAGACCCAGTACTTC. Protein product: CASREPLTETQYF.

This sequence joins TRBV2 and TRBJ2-7; D is uncertain. The germline CDR1 and CDR2 sequences are SNHLY and FYNNEI. The length of the CDR3 is 15 residues. The V gene lost 4 bases and the J gene lost 0 bases, with 13 bases spanning the gap. The CDR3 bases are TGTGCCAGCAGTGGGCCCACACTGATCTCCTACGAGCAGTACTTC. Amino acid sequence: CASSGPTLISYEQYF.

This chain connects TRBV11-2 to TRBJ2-7; 8 nucleotides line up with TRBD1. Germline CDR1 reads SGHAT; CDR2 reads FQNNGV. Trimming took 1 base from V and 6 from J; bases not matched to a gene: 11. The CDR3 totals 16 residues. The CDR3, as DNA: TGTGCCAGCAGCTTAGGAGCGGTGACAGGGGAGAGCGAGCAGTACTTC. Its protein is CASSLGAVTGESEQYF.

The chain couples TRBV28 to TRBJ1-1; tentative D call: TRBD1 (5 bases). CDR1 and CDR2 from the germline V gene are MDHEN and SYDVKM. This CDR3 is 14 amino acids long. V was shortened by 2 bases and J by 2 bases, with 9 bases between the two germline ends. The CDR3 spells CASSLEGTNTEAFF. DNA of the CDR3: TGTGCCAGCAGTTTAGAAGGGACTAACACTGAAGCTTTCTTT.

This chain joins TRBV29-1 and TRBJ1-2; unclear D gene. Trimming took 2 bases from V and 4 from J, leaving 11 bases between them. This CDR3 has 13 amino acids. Germline V gene data show CDR1 as SQVTM and CDR2 as ANQGSEA. Here the CDR3 reads CSVETGISYGYTF. The CDR3 DNA is TGCAGCGTTGAAACCGGGATCAGCTATGGCTACACCTTC.

The CDR3 region is CASSARQGGWPEAFF. In DNA, the CDR3 is TGTGCCAGTAGTGCGCGACAGGGGGGATGGCCTGAAGCTTTCTTT. This chain connects TRBV19 to TRBJ1-1; TRBD1 matches 9 bases. Germline V gene sequence: CDR1 LNHDA, CDR2 SQIVND (reference sequence). V lost 5 bases to trimming and J lost 6 bases; unmatched junction nucleotides: 10. This CDR3 is built from 15 residues.

The chain joins TRBV10-3 to TRBJ1-5; 7 nucleotides line up with TRBD1. The germline V gene encodes CDR1 ENHRY and CDR2 SYGVKD. The CDR3 totals 15 residues. The V segment lost 2 bases and the J segment 2 bases; nucleotides outside the gene matches: 3. The CDR3 loop reads CAISEGDRGNQPQHF. In DNA form, the CDR3 reads TGTGCCATCAGTGAGGGCGACAGGGGCAATCAGCCCCAGCATTTT.

With regard to this clone: Additional DNA sequences in this sample encode the identical CDR3. The genes are TRBV5-6 and TRBJ2-7; tentatively, D is TRBD2 (5 bases). V lost 3 bases, J lost 6 bases, and 7 bases lay in between. This CDR3 is built from 11 residues. Germline assignment: CDR1 SGHDT and CDR2 YYEEEE. The CDR3 DNA sequence: TGTGCCAGCAGCTCGAGGGTCGAGCAGTACTTC. As protein: CASSSRVEQYF.

V gene TRBV4-1 combines with J gene TRBJ2-1; 11 nucleotides match TRBD2. The CDR3 loop spans 21 amino acids. With V trimmed by 3 bases and J by 3 bases, 19 bases remained unmatched. Per germline, CDR1 MGHRA and CDR2 YSYEKL. Here the CDR3 reads CASSHPRVPTKTSGDYNEQFF. The CDR3 DNA reads as TGCGCCAGCAGCCACCCTAGGGTCCCCACCAAGACTAGCGGGGACTACAATGAGCAGTTCTTC.

CDR3: CASSGSTSLSYNSPLHF. For the CDR3, the DNA is TGTGCCAGCAGCGGATCGACAAGTCTCTCCTATAATTCACCCCTCCACTTT. The chain links TRBV9 to TRBJ1-6, with D unclear. V was pared by 3 bases and J by 0 bases, with 13 bases between. The CDR3 sequence is 17 residues long. The germline V gene has CDR1 SGDLS and CDR2 YYNGEE.

The CDR3 DNA reads TGTGCCAGCAGCTTAGAGTTGAGTAGTCTAGCGGTCACAGATACGCAGTATTTT. This sequence encodes CASSLELSSLAVTDTQYF. The V call is TRBV11-2, the J call TRBJ2-3; 7 positions agree with TRBD2. The germline CDR1 and CDR2 sequences are SGHAT and FQNNGV. There are 18 residues in the CDR3. The V segment lost 0 bases and the J segment 2 bases; nucleotides outside the gene matches: 11.

V and J are TRBV28 and TRBJ2-3; D tentatively fits TRBD1 or TRBD2 (6 bases each). Trimming pared 6 bases from V and 0 bases from J, leaving 22 bases between. CDR1 and CDR2 (germline): MDHEN, SYDVKM. CDR3 length: 18 amino acids. The CDR3 sequence is CASSSPTLGGTSTDTQYF. Written as DNA, the CDR3 is TGTGCCAGCAGCTCCCCAACCCTAGGGGGGACTAGCACAGATACGCAGTATTTT.

V and J are TRBV15 and TRBJ2-1; 9 bases fit TRBD2. Germline V gene lookup returns CDR1 LNHNV and CDR2 YYDKDF (reference sequence). V lost 3 bases to trimming and J lost 4 bases; unmatched junction nucleotides: 7. This CDR3 is 16 amino acids long. The CDR3 nucleotides are TGTGCCACCAGCAGTGGCGGGACTAGCTTTTACAATGAGCAGTTCTTC. Amino acids: CATSSGGTSFYNEQFF. Variable domain in full (rest from reference TRBV15 and TRBJ2-1): DAMVIQNPRYQVTQFGKPVTLSCSQTLNHNVMYWYQQKSSQAPKLLFHYYDKDFNNEADTPDNFQSRRPNTSFCFLDIRSPGLGDTAMYLCATSSGGTSFYNEQFFGPGTRLTVL.

The V and J genes are TRBV9 and TRBJ1-1; unclear D gene. From germline, CDR1 is SGDLS and CDR2 YYNGEE. The CDR3 spans 13 residues. Trimming removed 0 bases from V and 3 bases from J, with 6 bases in between. In nucleotides, the CDR3 is TGTGCCAGCAGCGTAGGAGGGTACACTGAAGCTTTCTTT. It specifies CASSVGGYTEAFF.

The chain couples TRBV28 to TRBJ1-1; D is uncertain. Trimming pared 1 base from V and 0 bases from J, leaving 9 bases between. Germline CDR1 and CDR2: MDHEN and SYDVKM. This CDR3 has 15 amino acids. The CDR3 is CASSLSETMNTEAFF. The CDR3 DNA sequence: TGTGCCAGCAGTTTATCCGAGACGATGAACACTGAAGCTTTCTTT.

The chain is built from TRBV5-1 and TRBJ2-1; D remains unclear. The CDR3 totals 16 residues. CDR1 is SGHRS and CDR2 is YFSETQ in the germline V gene. Trimming cost V 0 bases and J 4 bases, with 14 bases left between them. In nucleotides, the CDR3 is TGCGCCAGCAGCTTGGAGCCTCCTAGTGGTTACAATGAGCAGTTCTTC. This translates into CASSLEPPSGYNEQFF. The full variable domain, its missing parts supplied by reference TRBV5-1 and TRBJ2-1, is KAGVTQTPRYLIKTRGQQVTLSCSPISGHRSVSWYQQTPGQGLQFLFEYFSETQRNKGNFPGRFSGRQFSNSRSEMNVSTLELGDSALYLCASSLEPPSGYNEQFFGPGTRLTVL.